These 27 T cell receptor beta chains share one sample of origin, sequenced in a study of shared clonotypes between healthy human individuals. As defined, naive CD8 cells were CD45RO-negative and positively selected for CCR7, with terminally differentiated effector memory CD45RA+ cells excluded. Sequencing was performed with immunoSEQ multiplex PCR; in TCRdb, only in-frame clones are kept and a portion is missing. The table includes around 560,000 clones, roughly 95% detected once. Sequenced input: naive CD8+ T cells sorted from blood. The receptors here all came from a woman in her 30s in good health.

This chain joins TRBV11-2 and TRBJ2-1, with 13 bases aligning to TRBD2. The CDR3 spans 18 residues. CDR1 SGHAT and CDR2 FQNNGV come from the germline V gene. The V and J ends lost 4 bases and 6 bases, in that order; junction bases with no gene match: 12. DNA for the CDR3: TGTGCCAGCAGCTCACCGTGGTCGAGACTAGCGGGGGGCAATGAGCAGTTCTTC. This gives the protein CASSSPWSRLAGGNEQFF.

The J gene is TRBJ1-1, the V gene TRBV13; D is undetermined. V was shortened by 8 bases and J by 3 bases, with 10 bases between the two germline ends. In germline, CDR1 is PRHDT, CDR2 FYEKMQ (reference sequence). This CDR3 is built from 12 residues. CDR3 nucleotides: TGTGCCAGCCAAACCTTTGACACTGAAGCTTTCTTT. Translation: CASQTFDTEAFF.

This rearrangement joins TRBV29-1 to TRBJ2-7, with 9 bases aligning to TRBD2. V lost 4 bases, J lost 1 base, and 8 bases stayed unmatched. The CDR3 sequence is 15 residues long. The germline V gene has CDR1 SQVTM and CDR2 ANQGSEA. The CDR3 DNA follows: TGCAGCGTTGGATTTGTGACTAGCGGTTCCTACGAGCAGTACTTC. Its translation is CSVGFVTSGSYEQYF.

A single count supports this clone. The chain carries TRBV11-2 and TRBJ2-7, with a tentative D call TRBD2 (5 bases). This CDR3 is 14 amino acids long. Germline assignment: CDR1 SGHAT and CDR2 FQNNGV. The germline V and J ends were trimmed by 3 bases and 4 bases, with 13 bases remaining between them. This chain's CDR3 is CASSFGGSGYEQYF. The CDR3 nucleotides are TGTGCCAGCAGCTTCGGTGGGAGTGGGTACGAGCAGTACTTC. The entire variable domain, with the rest obtained from reference TRBV11-2 and TRBJ2-7, is as follows: EAGVAQSPRYKIIEKRQSVAFWCNPISGHATLYWYQQILGQGPKLLIQFQNNGVVDDSQLPKDRFSAERLKGVDSTLKIQPAKLEDSAVYLCASSFGGSGYEQYFGPGTRLTVT.

The rearrangement links TRBV4-1 to TRBJ2-7; TRBD1 agrees at 7 bases. CDR1 and CDR2 (germline): MGHRA, YSYEKL. V trimming: 1 base; J trimming: 2 bases; junction bases outside the gene matches: 5. There are 15 residues in the CDR3. The CDR3 DNA reads as TGCGCCAGCAGCCAAGGGGTCGACAGGGCCTACGAGCAGTACTTC. It is translated as CASSQGVDRAYEQYF.

This sequence joins TRBV7-8 and TRBJ1-2; D unclear. Germline V CDR1 and CDR2: SGHVS, FQNEAQ. CDR3 length: 16 residues. Trimming shortened V by 5 bases and J by 3 bases, and 19 bases separated the two germline ends. The CDR3 is CASSPREEKTHYGYTF. The CDR3 bases are TGTGCCAGCAGCCCCCGGGAGGAAAAGACCCACTATGGCTACACCTTC.

This chain joins TRBV28 and TRBJ2-5, with D possibly being TRBD2 (6 bases). Germline CDR1 is MDHEN and CDR2 is SYDVKM. The CDR3 consists of 16 residues. Trimming shortened V by 2 bases and J by 2 bases, and 15 bases separated the two germline ends. Written as DNA, the CDR3 is TGTGCCAGCAGTTTAAGTGGGCGGGAACCACAAGAGACCCAGTACTTC. Its translation: CASSLSGREPQETQYF. Together with reference TRBV28 and TRBJ2-5, the CDR3 gives the full variable domain: DVKVTQSSRYLVKRTGEKVFLECVQDMDHENMFWYRQDPGLGLRLIYFSYDVKMKEKGDIPEGYSVSREKKERFSLILESASTNQTSMYLCASSLSGREPQETQYFGPGTRLLVL.

The chain couples TRBV4-1 to TRBJ2-5, with 9 bases identical to TRBD2. The J call is uncertain, as TRBJ2-7 better fits the DNA end. In germline, CDR1 is MGHRA, CDR2 YSYEKL. This CDR3 has 15 amino acids. CDR3 bases: TGCGCCAGCAGCCCAGGGACTAGCTTTTTGCACGAGCAGTACTTC. Amino acids: CASSPGTSFLHEQYF.

At least ten counts were recorded for this clone. The chain recombines TRBV7-8 with TRBJ1-1, with D perhaps matching TRBD1 (5 bases). Germline V gives CDR1 SGHVS, CDR2 FQNEAQ. This CDR3 is built from 14 residues. V lost 5 bases and J 1 base, leaving 11 bases between the germline ends. The CDR3 coding sequence is TGTGCCAGCAGCGCCTCGACAGAGAACACTGAAGCTTTCTTT. Its translation is CASSASTENTEAFF.

The chain joins TRBV29-1 to TRBJ1-1; D gene ambiguous. Germline V gene sequence: CDR1 SQVTM, CDR2 ANQGSEA. This CDR3 comprises 13 residues. Trimming pared 3 bases from V and 0 bases from J, leaving 8 bases between. CDR3: CSVDSSLNTEAFF. CDR3 bases: TGCAGCGTTGATTCCTCGTTGAACACTGAAGCTTTCTTT.

This clone has just one count. The J gene is TRBJ2-7, the V gene TRBV5-4; D is perhaps TRBD1 (6 bases). Germline V gives CDR1 SGHNT, CDR2 YYREEE (reference sequence). The V end lost 4 bases, the J end lost 2 bases, and 13 bases lay between the germline ends. This CDR3 has 14 residues. This chain's CDR3 is CASSPDRIPYEQYF. CDR3 in DNA: TGTGCCAGCAGCCCAGACAGGATACCCTACGAGCAGTACTTC.

The V gene is TRBV5-6, the J gene TRBJ2-1, with 7 bases fitting TRBD2. The germline gives CDR1 SGHDT, CDR2 YYEEEE. The CDR3 sequence is 15 residues long. The V segment lost 0 bases and the J segment 5 bases; nucleotides outside the gene matches: 5. This CDR3 is CASSLALAGNNEQFF. The CDR3 coding sequence is TGTGCCAGCAGCTTGGCTTTAGCGGGTAACAATGAGCAGTTCTTC.

The genes are TRBV4-1 and TRBJ1-1, with D uncertain. The CDR3 is made up of 14 amino acids. Germline values: CDR1 MGHRA, CDR2 YSYEKL. V lost 2 bases and J lost 6, with 13 bases in between. CDR3 protein: CASSQWRGTPEAFF. DNA of the CDR3: TGCGCCAGCAGCCAATGGCGGGGTACCCCTGAAGCTTTCTTT.

J is TRBJ1-1 and V is TRBV6-5; possible D gene TRBD1, 6 bases. This CDR3 is built from 11 residues. CDR1 and CDR2 (germline): MNHEY, SVGAGI. The V end lost 7 bases, the J end lost 10 bases, and 13 bases lay between the germline ends. Written as DNA, the CDR3 is TGTGCCAGCATAACAAAGGGGGGAGCTTTCTTT. This codes for CASITKGGAFF.

The gene calls are TRBV10-1 and TRBJ2-5; 9 nucleotides agree with TRBD1. There are 14 residues in the CDR3. From germline, CDR1 is WNHNN and CDR2 SYGVQD (reference sequence). V lost 5 bases to trimming and J lost 7 bases; unmatched junction nucleotides: 8. CDR3 loop: CASSRTGVEGTQYF. The CDR3 nucleotides are TGCGCCAGCAGTAGGACAGGGGTAGAAGGGACCCAGTACTTC.

The V and J genes are TRBV9 and TRBJ2-2; D not certain. This CDR3 has 15 residues. Between the trimmed V and J ends, which lost 1 base and 0 bases, there was a span of 7 bases. The germline V gene encodes CDR1 SGDLS and CDR2 YYNGEE. The CDR3 nucleotides read TGTGCCAGCAGCGTAAATGCGGCGAACACCGGGGAGCTGTTTTTT. Translation gives CASSVNAANTGELFF.

The V call is TRBV2, the J call TRBJ2-1; 9 nucleotides line up with TRBD2. The V gene end was trimmed by 10 bases and the J gene end by 4 bases; junction bases not matched to a gene: 8. The germline gives CDR1 SNHLY, CDR2 FYNNEI. The CDR3 has 14 residues. CDR3 residues: CAMRGGSTYNEQFF. For the CDR3, the DNA is TGTGCCATGCGGGGGGGTTCCACGTACAATGAGCAGTTCTTC. Looking up the rest from reference TRBV2 and TRBJ2-1 gives the full variable domain: EPEVTQTPSHQVTQMGQEVILRCVPISNHLYFYWYRQILGQKVEFLVSFYNNEISEKSEIFDDQFSVERPDGSNFTLKIRSTKLEDSAMYFCAMRGGSTYNEQFFGPGTRLTVL.

The rearrangement links TRBV27 to TRBJ2-1; 7 nucleotides align to TRBD2. In germline, CDR1 is MNHEY, CDR2 SMNVEV (reference sequence). CDR3 length equals 14 residues. V was clipped by 4 bases and J by 5 bases; unmatched bases: 5. In DNA form, the CDR3 reads TGTGCCAGCAGTTGGTTAGCGGGTAACAATGAGCAGTTCTTC. The encoded protein is CASSWLAGNNEQFF.

CDR3 coding DNA: TGTGCCAGCAGTTTATTAGGCTCGGGATACGAGCAGTACTTC. Translation gives CASSLLGSGYEQYF. This rearrangement joins TRBV27 to TRBJ2-7; D is perhaps TRBD2 (5 bases). The germline gives CDR1 MNHEY, CDR2 SMNVEV (reference sequence). The CDR3 spans 14 residues. Trimming cost V 1 base and J 4 bases, with 11 bases left between them.

CDR3 nucleotides: TGTGCCAGCAGCTTGGGACTAGCGGGATTCACAGATACGCAGTATTTT. Encoded protein: CASSLGLAGFTDTQYF. The chain uses TRBV5-4 and TRBJ2-3; 11 bases match TRBD2. Germline CDR1 and CDR2: SGHNT and YYREEE (reference sequence). This CDR3 contains 16 residues. The junction had 2 bases not matched to a gene; V was cut back by 0 bases and J by 2 bases.

The J gene is TRBJ1-2, the V gene TRBV28; D is possibly TRBD1 (6 bases). The germline V and J ends were trimmed by 1 base and 8 bases, with 20 bases remaining between them. CDR3 length: 16 amino acids. Per germline, CDR1 MDHEN and CDR2 SYDVKM. The CDR3 nucleotides read TGTGCCAGCAGTTTATTAGGCCAGGGGAAGGCTGGGGGCTACACCTTC. As protein: CASSLLGQGKAGGYTF.

This rearrangement joins TRBV6-5 to TRBJ2-7; 7 nucleotides line up with TRBD2. Trimming took 6 bases from V and 0 from J; bases not matched to a gene: 8. This CDR3 region has 15 residues. Per germline, CDR1 MNHEY and CDR2 SVGAGI. The CDR3 bases are TGTGCCAGCAGCAACGGGAGGACACACTCCTACGAGCAGTACTTC. This translates into CASSNGRTHSYEQYF.

Concerning this clone itself: Other DNA sequences in the sample encode the same CDR3. The chain recombines TRBV27 with TRBJ2-2; 11 nucleotides line up with TRBD2. V lost 3 bases and J lost 5; bases outside the gene matches: 2. Germline V gene sequence: CDR1 MNHEY, CDR2 SMNVEV (reference sequence). The CDR3 has 15 amino acids. DNA of the CDR3: TGTGCCAGCAGTTTCCTAGCGGGAGGAACCGGGGAGCTGTTTTTT. Protein product: CASSFLAGGTGELFF.

The V call is TRBV27, the J call TRBJ2-1; no reliable D call. V lost 10 bases and J 7 bases, leaving 11 bases between the germline ends. This CDR3 region has 11 residues. Germline V gene lookup returns CDR1 MNHEY and CDR2 SMNVEV (reference sequence). The chain's CDR3 is CATQLGNEQFF. In DNA form, the CDR3 reads TGTGCCACCCAATTAGGGAATGAGCAGTTCTTC.

This clone was seen once. This chain joins TRBV7-8 and TRBJ2-2, with D hard to call. The CDR3 runs 13 residues. The ends were cut back, 1 base at V and 7 bases at J, with 7 bases in the middle. Germline CDR1 reads SGHVS; CDR2 reads FQNEAQ. The CDR3 region is CASSLEAIGELFF. Written as DNA, the CDR3 is TGTGCCAGCAGCTTAGAGGCTATCGGGGAGCTGTTTTTT.

The rearrangement uses TRBV19 and TRBJ2-1; D unclear. CDR1 LNHDA and CDR2 SQIVND come from the germline V gene (reference sequence). The CDR3 contains 19 residues. V gave up 4 bases and J gave up 2 bases, with 24 bases separating them. In DNA, the CDR3 is TGTGCCAGTAGTACTACCACCGGTCTCGCCGGGCCCACCTACAATGAGCAGTTCTTC. Amino acids: CASSTTTGLAGPTYNEQFF.

The rearrangement joins TRBV14 to TRBJ1-1; no clear D. The CDR3 contains 14 residues. The V gene lost 1 base and the J gene lost 7 bases, with 13 bases spanning the gap. The germline V gene encodes CDR1 SGHDN and CDR2 FVKESK. The CDR3 here is CASSQAGIIIEAFF. The CDR3 coding sequence is TGTGCCAGCAGCCAAGCTGGGATTATCATTGAAGCTTTCTTT.